This T cell receptor beta chain comes out of a study of T cell responses to AZD1222 COVID-19 vaccine. The overall study: Researchers grouped second doses given at about 4 or about 12 weeks into one pool.

Using immunoSEQ multiplex PCR, the repertoire was profiled, and TCRdb retains in-frame clones only, with some absent. There are more than 100,000 clones in the sample; roughly 90% occur only once, and around 1.6% lies in the top ten. This clone was counted only a few times. Its antigen is not known. Findings and caveats of the study: Among the donors, most were white British and more were female, and clonal diversity was possibly underestimated. Increases in Spike-specific TCR breadth and depth were seen after two AZD1222 doses.

The CDR3 sequence is 17 residues long. Germline V CDR1 and CDR2: LNHDA, SQIVND (reference sequence). Trimming pared 0 bases from V and 1 base from J, leaving 15 bases between. The chain uses TRBV19 and TRBJ1-1; D gene unclear. The TCR sequence derives from an adult in good health. The specimen comprised peripheral blood, sampled on day 0 of AZD1222 vaccination. This CDR3 reads CASSIDLGVVGNTEAFF. The CDR3 DNA follows: TGTGCCAGTAGTATAGATCTCGGGGTGGTCGGGAACACTGAAGCTTTCTTT.